This T cell receptor beta chain was sequenced during a study of cytomegalovirus exposure and HLA in healthy donors. Overall study results and limits: According to a later analysis, TCR clusters from the first cohort tended to co-occur in the 120 or so validation repertoires.

Notes on this clone: The antigen is not known.

Assay: immunoSEQ multiplex PCR; the TCRdb copy retains only in-frame clones and omits some. The sample holds about 200,000 clones, 84% seen once. Germline CDR1 is SGHRS and CDR2 is YFSETQ. There are 16 residues in the CDR3. Losses at the gene ends were 0 bases for V and 1 base for J; bases not matched to a gene: 2. This receptor was identified in a woman aged 25 to 39 in good health and CMV-seropositive. The chain carries TRBV5-1 and TRBJ2-3, with TRBD1 identical over 10 bases. Sequenced input: PBMCs. This CDR3 reads CASSLGGTGGTDTQYF. CDR3 bases: TGCGCCAGCAGCTTGGGTGGGACAGGGGGCACAGATACGCAGTATTTT.